The 32 T cell receptor beta chains below all came from one sample that was sequenced in a study of human T cells and chemical hapten exposure. Total RNA extraction was carried out from unfractionated whole blood. TCRdb passed the 5' RACE reads through MiXCR, listing each CDR3 protein once. The sample shows roughly 120,000 distinct CDR3 sequences, roughly 18% of them seen only once. The receptors here all came from a human donor in good health.

The J gene is TRBJ1-2, the V gene TRBV7-8; D gene uncertain. The germline V gene encodes CDR1 SGHVS and CDR2 FQNEAQ. The CDR3 length is 17 residues. V was trimmed by 5 bases and J by 4 bases, leaving 23 bases between them. The CDR3 region has the DNA TGTGCCAGCAGCAAAACACCTCAGGCACCTGGCGGCTATGGCTACACCTTC. Translated, it gives CASSKTPQAPGGYGYTF.

The rearrangement links TRBV11-1 to TRBJ2-2; D is uncertain. This CDR3 is built from 13 residues. The V end lost 2 bases, the J end lost 5 bases, and 6 bases lay between the germline ends. Germline loops: CDR1 SGHAT, CDR2 FQDESV (reference sequence). The DNA of the CDR3 is TGTGCCAGCAGCTTACAGGAGACCGGGGAGCTGTTTTTT. It encodes CASSLQETGELFF.

V usage is TRBV27 and J usage is TRBJ1-6, with 10 bases lining up with TRBD1. Germline lookup yields CDR1 MNHEY and CDR2 SMNVEV (reference sequence). This CDR3 contains 17 residues. V lost 1 base, J lost 9 bases, and 9 bases stayed unmatched. In DNA form, the CDR3 reads TGTGCCAGCAGTTTATTGGGCCCGGGACAGGGGTTTTCACCCCTCCACTTT. Its protein product is CASSLLGPGQGFSPLHF.

The chain is built from TRBV24-1 and TRBJ2-3, with 7 bases identical to TRBD2. The germline V gene encodes CDR1 KGHDR and CDR2 SFDVKD. The CDR3 extends over 13 amino acids. V trimming: 12 bases; J trimming: 0 bases; junction bases outside the gene matches: 5. This CDR3 is CAATSDSTDTQYF. The DNA of the CDR3 is TGTGCCGCCACTAGCGACAGCACAGATACGCAGTATTTT.

The chain recombines TRBV6-5 with TRBJ2-5, with unresolved D. The CDR3 covers 15 residues. V was cut by 0 bases and J by 5 bases, with 13 bases left in between. Germline values: CDR1 MNHEY, CDR2 SVGAGI. The CDR3 DNA is TGTGCCAGCAGTTACTCGAGACTCCCGTCGGAGACCCAGTACTTC. Translated: CASSYSRLPSETQYF.

This clonotype has more than one count but fewer than ten. The chain employs TRBV28 and TRBJ1-4, with D perhaps TRBD1 (5 bases). Germline CDR1 and CDR2: MDHEN and SYDVKM. This CDR3 region has 14 residues. V was trimmed by 2 bases and J by 13 bases, leaving 17 bases between them. The CDR3 loop reads CASSLSDQPGGLFF. CDR3 coding DNA: TGTGCCAGCAGTTTAAGTGACCAGCCCGGGGGACTGTTTTTT.

The genes are TRBV20-1 and TRBJ2-1; D not resolved. Germline CDR1 reads DFQATT; CDR2 reads SNEGSKA (reference sequence). The length of the CDR3 is 11 residues. V shed 6 bases and J shed 9 bases, with 12 bases lying between them. The CDR3 sequence is CSADRSGEQFF. CDR3 in DNA: TGCAGTGCGGACCGATCGGGTGAGCAGTTCTTC.

This clonotype turned up a few times. In nucleotides, the CDR3 is TGTGCCAGCAGCCAAGATCTGGGGGCTGTCGGGGAGCTGTTTTTT. Its protein product is CASSQDLGAVGELFF. The chain couples TRBV14 to TRBJ2-2, with D perhaps TRBD1 (6 bases). Germline lookup yields CDR1 SGHDN and CDR2 FVKESK. Trimming removed 0 bases from V and 7 bases from J, with 12 bases in between. This CDR3 has 15 residues.

The chain combines TRBV28 with TRBJ2-1; D call uncertain. Germline CDR1 reads MDHEN; CDR2 reads SYDVKM. CDR3 length: 17 amino acids. Trimming removed 6 bases at V and 5 bases at J, with 23 bases between. The CDR3: CASSPPQLGSLNNEQFF. The CDR3 bases are TGTGCCAGCAGCCCACCACAACTTGGGTCGCTGAACAATGAGCAGTTCTTC.

The V call is TRBV28, the J call TRBJ2-5; TRBD2 is a possible D gene (6 bases). The CDR3 is 16 residues long. V shed 3 bases and J shed 9 bases, with 23 bases lying between them. Germline V gives CDR1 MDHEN, CDR2 SYDVKM. CDR3 amino acids: CASSLGLSGKSRAQYF. DNA of the CDR3: TGTGCCAGCAGTTTGGGACTGAGCGGAAAATCAAGGGCCCAGTACTTC. The whole variable domain, remainder taken from reference TRBV28 and TRBJ2-5, is DVKVTQSSRYLVKRTGEKVFLECVQDMDHENMFWYRQDPGLGLRLIYFSYDVKMKEKGDIPEGYSVSREKKERFSLILESASTNQTSMYLCASSLGLSGKSRAQYFGPGTRLLVL.

This clonotype has a handful of counts. The rearrangement uses TRBV25-1 and TRBJ2-2, with D perhaps matching TRBD2 (6 bases). This CDR3 is 14 amino acids long. Trimming took off 6 bases at V and 6 bases at J, with 14 bases between the two ends. The germline V gene encodes CDR1 MGHDK and CDR2 SYGVNS. The DNA for the CDR3 is TGTGCCAGCAGCCTTCTCGGGGAGGCCGGGGAGCTGTTTTTT. Protein product: CASSLLGEAGELFF.

This rearrangement joins TRBV15 to TRBJ2-1, with D unresolved. V gave up 0 bases and J gave up 9 bases, with 9 bases separating them. Germline V lookup: CDR1 LNHNV, CDR2 YYDKDF (reference sequence). The CDR3 spans 13 residues. CDR3 amino acids: CATSRDYSAEQFF. DNA for the CDR3: TGTGCCACCAGCAGAGACTATAGTGCTGAGCAGTTCTTC.

The chain is built from TRBV11-2 and TRBJ1-2, with 9 nucleotides matching TRBD1. The V gene end was trimmed by 1 base and the J gene end by 4 bases; junction bases not matched to a gene: 10. The germline CDR1 and CDR2 sequences are SGHAT and FQNNGV. The CDR3 length is 17 residues. The DNA for the CDR3 is TGTGCCAGCAGCTTAGGGCCGGGGACAGGGACTATCTATGGCTACACCTTC. Protein sequence: CASSLGPGTGTIYGYTF.

V usage is TRBV6-4 and J usage is TRBJ2-3; tentative D call: TRBD2 (5 bases). Trimming cost V 6 bases and J 4 bases, with 14 bases left between them. Germline V lookup: CDR1 MRHNA, CDR2 SNTAGT. The CDR3 runs 14 residues. The CDR3 reads CASREASTADTQYF. CDR3 coding DNA: TGTGCCAGCAGAGAGGCTAGCACCGCAGATACGCAGTATTTT.

The chain carries TRBV9 and TRBJ2-2; the match to TRBD2 covers 14 bases. CDR3 length: 16 amino acids. CDR1 is SGDLS, CDR2 YYNGEE, per germline. V lost 4 bases to trimming and J lost 6 bases; unmatched junction nucleotides: 5. CDR3 in DNA: TGTGCCAGCAGCAAGGGACTAGCGGGAGTGGCCGGGGAGCTGTTTTTT. This gives the protein CASSKGLAGVAGELFF.

This clonotype appeared a few times. The chain recombines TRBV5-1 with TRBJ1-1; D might be TRBD1 (5 bases). CDR1 and CDR2 (germline): SGHRS, YFSETQ. V was shortened by 1 base and J by 1 base, with 8 bases between the two germline ends. The CDR3 extends over 14 amino acids. This CDR3 reads CASSLRQQNTEAFF. The CDR3 coding sequence is TGCGCCAGCAGCTTGCGACAGCAGAACACTGAAGCTTTCTTT.

This clonotype was recorded once. The chain uses TRBV25-1 and TRBJ2-7; D gene unclear. The CDR3 extends over 13 amino acids. Trimming cost V 4 bases and J 4 bases, with 11 bases left between them. CDR1 and CDR2 from the germline V gene are MGHDK and SYGVNS. The CDR3 sequence is CASSGRKSYEQYF. The DNA for the CDR3 is TGTGCCAGCAGTGGACGAAAGAGTTACGAGCAGTACTTC.

The rearrangement joins TRBV7-9 to TRBJ2-4; tentative D call: TRBD1 (6 bases). Trimming removed 1 base from V and 0 bases from J, with 10 bases in between. CDR3 length equals 16 residues. Germline values: CDR1 SEHNR, CDR2 FQNEAQ (reference sequence). In nucleotides, the CDR3 is TGTGCCAGCAGCTTAGGGGACACCCTAGCCAAAAACATTCAGTACTTC. This translates into CASSLGDTLAKNIQYF.

The chain carries TRBV29-1 and TRBJ1-4; the D gene is possibly TRBD1 (6 bases). Deletions cut 6 bases from V and 0 bases from J, with 11 bases between. In germline, CDR1 is SQVTM, CDR2 ANQGSEA. CDR3 length equals 14 residues. CDR3 in amino acids: CSVSWTATNEKLFF. In DNA, the CDR3 is TGCAGCGTCTCCTGGACAGCAACTAATGAAAAACTGTTTTTT. Together with reference TRBV29-1 and TRBJ1-4, the CDR3 gives the full variable domain: SAVISQKPSRDICQRGTSLTIQCQVDSQVTMMFWYRQQPGQSLTLIATANQGSEATYESGFVIDKFPISRPNLTFSTLTVSNMSPEDSSIYLCSVSWTATNEKLFFGSGTQLSVL.

The chain uses TRBV7-8 and TRBJ1-1; D perhaps matches TRBD1 (6 bases). From germline, CDR1 is SGHVS and CDR2 FQNEAQ. The V gene lost 3 bases and the J gene lost 5 bases, with 10 bases spanning the gap. The CDR3 totals 13 residues. CDR3 bases: TGTGCCAGCAGCTTGAGCCAGGGGACTGAAGCTTTCTTT. Protein: CASSLSQGTEAFF.

The genes are TRBV2 and TRBJ2-5, with 7 bases lining up with TRBD1. The CDR3 runs 12 residues. Germline values: CDR1 SNHLY, CDR2 FYNNEI. The junction had 4 bases not matched to a gene; V was cut back by 8 bases and J by 4 bases. The CDR3 reads CASSWTGETQYF. Here the CDR3 DNA reads TGTGCCAGCTCCTGGACAGGAGAGACCCAGTACTTC.

The genes are TRBV7-9 and TRBJ2-2; D gene ambiguous. Germline CDR1 and CDR2: SEHNR and FQNEAQ (reference sequence). Trimming took off 7 bases at V and 0 bases at J, with 15 bases between the two ends. This CDR3 comprises 16 residues. The CDR3 DNA reads as TGTGCCAGCACCCCGAGTAACGGGCCGAACACCGGGGAGCTGTTTTTT. It translates to CASTPSNGPNTGELFF.

This clonotype showed up just once. The chain joins TRBV29-1 to TRBJ1-2; D unclear. Germline CDR1 reads SQVTM; CDR2 reads ANQGSEA. The CDR3 has 11 residues. V was cut by 2 bases and J by 4 bases, with 5 bases left in between. CDR3 nucleotide sequence: TGCAGCGTTGAAAACCTCTATGGCTACACCTTC. It specifies CSVENLYGYTF.

The chain uses TRBV5-1 and TRBJ2-3, with 10 nucleotides matching TRBD2. The germline CDR1 and CDR2 sequences are SGHRS and YFSETQ. V gave up 4 bases and J gave up 2 bases; unmatched junction bases: 7. The CDR3 loop spans 16 amino acids. DNA for the CDR3: TGCGCCAGCAGCAGGCGGACTAGCGGATACACAGATACGCAGTATTTT. Translated, it gives CASSRRTSGYTDTQYF.

CDR3 nucleotides: TGTGCCAGCAGCTCCCGTACGGGGTCCACCTTC. Translated, it gives CASSSRTGSTF. J is TRBJ1-2 and V is TRBV5-4, with D hard to call. The germline V gene has CDR1 SGHNT and CDR2 YYREEE (reference sequence). Deletions cut 3 bases from V and 13 bases from J, with 13 bases between. CDR3 length equals 11 residues.

The table lists this clonotype with many counts. CDR3 in amino acids: CASSSSVGRTGNTIYF. CDR3 bases: TGTGCCAGCAGCTCATCGGTGGGAAGGACTGGAAACACCATATATTTT. This sequence joins TRBV7-2 and TRBJ1-3; D ambiguous. CDR3 length equals 16 residues. V lost 4 bases and J 2 bases, leaving 15 bases between the germline ends. The germline V gene encodes CDR1 SGHTA and CDR2 FQGNSA.

The CDR3 nucleotides are TGCGCCAGCAGTCAATCGATAGACAGGGGGGAGACCCAGTACTTC. It translates to CASSQSIDRGETQYF. The chain links TRBV23-1 to TRBJ2-5, with 9 positions matching TRBD1. TRBV23-1 is reported as an ORF; its role is uncertain. The CDR3 has 15 residues. V trimming: 0 bases; J trimming: 5 bases; junction bases outside the gene matches: 4.

This clonotype was detected a few times. V is TRBV5-1 and J is TRBJ2-2; no firm D call. The length of the CDR3 is 14 residues. The germline gives CDR1 SGHRS, CDR2 YFSETQ. V shed 5 bases and J shed 4 bases, with 12 bases lying between them. CDR3 DNA sequence: TGCGCCAGCAGAAGGGAAATTTCCACCGGGGAGCTGTTTTTT. Translating it yields CASRREISTGELFF.

The chain couples TRBV12-3 or TRBV12-4 to TRBJ1-1; TRBD1 aligns across 8 bases. V lost 6 bases and J lost 2; bases outside the gene matches: 8. The CDR3 is made up of 15 amino acids. CDR3 amino acids: CASRPRQGQNTEAFF. In DNA, the CDR3 is TGTGCCAGCAGACCCCGACAGGGGCAAAACACTGAAGCTTTCTTT.

V is TRBV6-5 and J is TRBJ1-1; the match to TRBD1 covers 7 bases. Unmatched junction bases numbered 9, after V lost 7 bases and J lost 7 bases. Germline V gene data show CDR1 as MNHEY and CDR2 as SVGAGI. There are 13 residues in the CDR3. Here the CDR3 reads CASIKQGKGEAFF. CDR3 nucleotides: TGTGCCAGCATCAAACAGGGGAAGGGTGAAGCTTTCTTT.

This clonotype appeared a few times. V gene TRBV9 combines with J gene TRBJ1-4; 7 bases are a match to TRBD1. This CDR3 contains 15 residues. J lost 8 bases, V lost 0 bases, and 7 bases had no gene match. The germline gives CDR1 SGDLS, CDR2 YYNGEE. The CDR3: CASSVADRVHEKLFF. The CDR3, as DNA: TGTGCCAGCAGCGTAGCTGACAGGGTACACGAAAAACTGTTTTTT. Full variable domain (missing parts from reference TRBV9 and TRBJ1-4): DSGVTQTPKHLITATGQRVTLRCSPRSGDLSVYWYQQSLDQGLQFLIQYYNGEERAKGNILERFSAQQFPDLHSELNLSSLELGDSALYFCASSVADRVHEKLFFGSGTQLSVL.

This clonotype showed up just a few times. CDR3 in amino acids: CASSQVSLAGGIAKNIQYF. CDR3 nucleotides: TGTGCCAGCAGCCAAGTTAGCCTCGCTGGGGGAATAGCCAAAAACATTCAGTACTTC. The chain is built from TRBV4-2 and TRBJ2-4; tentatively, D is TRBD1 or TRBD2 (5 bases each). CDR3 length: 19 amino acids. Germline values: CDR1 LGHNA, CDR2 YNFKEQ. V was trimmed by 1 base and J by 0 bases, leaving 19 bases between them.